One T cell receptor (beta chain) is described in this entry. Its antigen remains unknown. Participants had chemo-refractory metastatic non-small-cell lung cancer and were treated with focal radiation plus ipilimumab CTLA-4 blockade. This record comes from a study of radiotherapy plus CTLA-4 blockade in lung cancer. V was clipped by 3 bases and J by 7 bases; unmatched bases: 8. CDR1 and CDR2 (germline): SGHNT, YYREEE (reference sequence). CDR3 length equals 16 residues. The table came from immunoSEQ multiplex PCR; TCRdb's copy has only in-frame clones and leaves some out. The sample carries 52,000 or so clones, approximately 84% recorded once. Study outcomes and limitations: TCR clones of tumor origin grew in blood after radiotherapy plus ipilimumab.

The rearrangement links TRBV5-4 to TRBJ2-1; 12 nucleotides align to TRBD2. This specimen was peripheral blood, taken from a patient treated with radiotherapy plus ipilimumab. The receptor was isolated from a human donor with non-small cell lung cancer whose response to radiotherapy plus ipilimumab could not be evaluated. This CDR3 reads CASSSGLAGPRNEQFF. DNA for the CDR3: TGTGCCAGCAGCTCGGGACTAGCGGGCCCTCGGAATGAGCAGTTCTTC.